This TCR beta chain was sequenced during a study of radiation and T cells in renal cell carcinoma. General study findings and limits: Without pretreatment biopsies, baseline tumor clonotype presence was undetermined. Top tumor clonotypes rose in blood 2 weeks post-radiation, then contracted.

Germline CDR1 is LNHDA and CDR2 is SQIVND (reference sequence). V shed 9 bases, J shed 2 bases, and the junction held 11 bases outside the gene matches. The CDR3 totals 15 residues. Time point in this sample: blood 2 weeks post-SBRT. Treatment denoted: 15 Gy SBRT to primary tumor, nephrectomy 4 weeks later. This renal cell carcinoma was of the clear cell type. Clones were read by immunoSEQ multiplex PCR, and TCRdb kept only the in-frame ones, dropping some. Among about 130,000 clones listed, around 82% were seen once. Worth noting for this clone: Its specificity is unknown.

Sequenced material: blood, taken from a patient whose treatment included radiotherapy and nephrectomy. The receptor was derived from a man between 50 and 59 years old with renal cell carcinoma. V usage is TRBV19 and J usage is TRBJ2-3; 7 nucleotides match TRBD2. The CDR3 coding sequence is TGTGCCAGCCACCCGGCTAGCGGCTACACAGATACGCAGTATTTT. Residues: CASHPASGYTDTQYF.